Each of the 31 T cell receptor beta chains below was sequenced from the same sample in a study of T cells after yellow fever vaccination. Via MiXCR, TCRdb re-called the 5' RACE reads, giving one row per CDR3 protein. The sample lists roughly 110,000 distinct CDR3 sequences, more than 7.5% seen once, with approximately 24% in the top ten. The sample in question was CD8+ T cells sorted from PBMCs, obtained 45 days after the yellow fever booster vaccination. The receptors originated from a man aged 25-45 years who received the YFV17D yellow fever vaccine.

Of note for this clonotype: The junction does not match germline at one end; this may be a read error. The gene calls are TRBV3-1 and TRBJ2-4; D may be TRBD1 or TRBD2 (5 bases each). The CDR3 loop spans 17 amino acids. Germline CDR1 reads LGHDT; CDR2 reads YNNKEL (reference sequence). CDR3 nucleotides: TGTGCCAGCTGCCAATCAGGGACGTGGGGGGCCAAAAACATTCAGTACTTC. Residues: CASCQSGTWGAKNIQYF.

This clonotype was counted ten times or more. CDR3 in DNA: TGTGCCAGCAGTTCAGGGACAGCCCTTGGGGAGCAGTACTTC. This translates into CASSSGTALGEQYF. The rearrangement joins TRBV27 to TRBJ2-7; 7 bases line up with TRBD1. This CDR3 contains 14 residues. Per germline, CDR1 MNHEY and CDR2 SMNVEV (reference sequence). The V gene end was trimmed by 4 bases and the J gene end by 7 bases; junction bases not matched to a gene: 10.

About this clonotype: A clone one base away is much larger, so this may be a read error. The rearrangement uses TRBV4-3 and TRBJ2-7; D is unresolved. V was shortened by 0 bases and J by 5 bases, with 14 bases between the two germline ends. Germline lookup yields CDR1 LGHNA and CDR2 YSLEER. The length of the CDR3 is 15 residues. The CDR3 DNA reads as TGCGCCAGCAGCCAAGATTCGTGGACGGCCGACGAGCAGTACTTC. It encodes CASSQDSWTADEQYF.

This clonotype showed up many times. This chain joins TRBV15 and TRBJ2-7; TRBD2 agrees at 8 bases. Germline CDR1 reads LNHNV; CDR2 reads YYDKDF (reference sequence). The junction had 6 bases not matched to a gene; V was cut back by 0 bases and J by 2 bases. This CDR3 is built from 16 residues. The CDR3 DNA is TGTGCCACCAGCAGAGATAGCGGACTAGCAACCTACGAGCAGTACTTC. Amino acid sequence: CATSRDSGLATYEQYF.

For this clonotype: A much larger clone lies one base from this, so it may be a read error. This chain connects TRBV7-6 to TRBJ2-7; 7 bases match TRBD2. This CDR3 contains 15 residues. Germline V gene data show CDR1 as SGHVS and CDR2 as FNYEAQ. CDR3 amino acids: CAGSPLGEGSYEQYF. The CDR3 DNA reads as TGTGCCGGCAGCCCCCTCGGGGAGGGATCCTACGAGCAGTACTTC.

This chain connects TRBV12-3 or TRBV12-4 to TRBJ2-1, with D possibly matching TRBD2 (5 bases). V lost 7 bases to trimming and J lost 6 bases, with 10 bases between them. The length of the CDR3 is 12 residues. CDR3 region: CASTVSGNEQFF. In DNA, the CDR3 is TGTGCCAGCACTGTAAGCGGCAATGAGCAGTTCTTC.

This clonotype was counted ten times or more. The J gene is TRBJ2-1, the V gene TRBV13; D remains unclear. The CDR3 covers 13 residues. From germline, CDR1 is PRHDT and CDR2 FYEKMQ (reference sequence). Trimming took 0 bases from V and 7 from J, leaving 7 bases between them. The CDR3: CASSLGLTNEQFF. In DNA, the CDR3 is TGTGCCAGCAGCTTAGGCCTGACAAATGAGCAGTTCTTC.

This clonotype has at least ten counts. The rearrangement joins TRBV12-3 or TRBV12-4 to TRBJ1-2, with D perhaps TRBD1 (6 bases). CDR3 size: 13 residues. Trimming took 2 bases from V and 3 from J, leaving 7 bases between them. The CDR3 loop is CASSLQGYYGYTF. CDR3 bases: TGTGCCAGCAGTTTACAGGGGTACTATGGCTACACCTTC.

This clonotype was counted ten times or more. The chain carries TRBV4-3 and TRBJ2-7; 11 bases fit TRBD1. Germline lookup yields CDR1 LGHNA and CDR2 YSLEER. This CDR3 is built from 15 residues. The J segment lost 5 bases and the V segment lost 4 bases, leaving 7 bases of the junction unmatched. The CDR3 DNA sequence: TGCGCCAGCAGCCCTGGGACAGGGGGTTTCAACGAGCAGTACTTC. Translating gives CASSPGTGGFNEQYF.

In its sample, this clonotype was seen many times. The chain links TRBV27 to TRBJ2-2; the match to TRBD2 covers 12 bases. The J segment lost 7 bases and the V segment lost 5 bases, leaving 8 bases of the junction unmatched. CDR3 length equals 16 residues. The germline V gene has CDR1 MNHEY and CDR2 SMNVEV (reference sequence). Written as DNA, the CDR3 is TGTGCCAGCAGTCCTTCTAGCGGGAGGGCCGGCGGGGAGCTGTTTTTT. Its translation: CASSPSSGRAGGELFF.

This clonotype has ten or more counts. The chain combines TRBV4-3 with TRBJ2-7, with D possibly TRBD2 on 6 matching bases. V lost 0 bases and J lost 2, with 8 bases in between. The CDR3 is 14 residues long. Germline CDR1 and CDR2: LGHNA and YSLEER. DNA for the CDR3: TGCGCCAGCAGCCAAGAGGGGGGAACCTACGAGCAGTACTTC. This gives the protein CASSQEGGTYEQYF.

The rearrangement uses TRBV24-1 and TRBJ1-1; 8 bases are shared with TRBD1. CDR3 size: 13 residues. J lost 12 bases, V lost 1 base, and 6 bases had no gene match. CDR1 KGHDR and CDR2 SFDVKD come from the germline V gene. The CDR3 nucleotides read TGTGCCACCAGTGATTTCCGACAGGGGATACCTTTCTTT. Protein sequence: CATSDFRQGIPFF.

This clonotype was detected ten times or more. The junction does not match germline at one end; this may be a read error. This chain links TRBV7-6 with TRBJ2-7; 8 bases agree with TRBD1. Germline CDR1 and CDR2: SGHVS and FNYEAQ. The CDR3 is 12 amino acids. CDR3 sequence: CASSLADRALSF. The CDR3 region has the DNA TGTGCCAGCAGCTTAGCGGACAGGGCCCTATCCTTC.

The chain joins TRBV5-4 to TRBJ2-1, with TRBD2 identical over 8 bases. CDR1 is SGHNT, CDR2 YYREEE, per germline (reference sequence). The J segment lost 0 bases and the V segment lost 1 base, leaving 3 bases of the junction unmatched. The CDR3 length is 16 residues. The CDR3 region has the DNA TGTGCCAGCAGCTTGTCCGGGAGGGCCTCCTACAATGAGCAGTTCTTC. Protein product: CASSLSGRASYNEQFF.

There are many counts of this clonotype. The CDR3: CSVRGGQNYEQYF. The CDR3 DNA reads TGCAGCGTTCGGGGGGGGCAGAACTACGAGCAGTACTTC. V is TRBV29-1 and J is TRBJ2-7, with 8 nucleotides matching TRBD2. Germline values: CDR1 SQVTM, CDR2 ANQGSEA. CDR3 length equals 13 residues. V trimming: 5 bases; J trimming: 3 bases; junction bases outside the gene matches: 6.

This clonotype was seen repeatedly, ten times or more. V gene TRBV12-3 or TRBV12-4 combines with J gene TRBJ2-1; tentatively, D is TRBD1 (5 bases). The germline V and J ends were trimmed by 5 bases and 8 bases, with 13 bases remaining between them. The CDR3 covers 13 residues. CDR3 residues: CASSGAQAHEQFF. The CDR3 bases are TGTGCCAGCAGTGGGGCGCAGGCCCATGAGCAGTTCTTC.

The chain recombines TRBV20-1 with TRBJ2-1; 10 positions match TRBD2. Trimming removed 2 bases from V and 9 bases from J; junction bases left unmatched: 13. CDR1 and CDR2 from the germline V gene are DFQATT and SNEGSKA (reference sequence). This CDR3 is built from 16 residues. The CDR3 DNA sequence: TGCAGTGCTAGACTCCTACTAGCGGGAAGGACCTCTGAGCAGTTCTTC. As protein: CSARLLLAGRTSEQFF.

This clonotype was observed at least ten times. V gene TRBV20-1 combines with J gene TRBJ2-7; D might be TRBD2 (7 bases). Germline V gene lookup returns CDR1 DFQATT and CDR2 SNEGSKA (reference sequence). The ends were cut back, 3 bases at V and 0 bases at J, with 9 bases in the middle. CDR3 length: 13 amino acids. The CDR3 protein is CSASGGHSYEQYF. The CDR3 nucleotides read TGCAGTGCTAGCGGGGGGCACTCCTACGAGCAGTACTTC.

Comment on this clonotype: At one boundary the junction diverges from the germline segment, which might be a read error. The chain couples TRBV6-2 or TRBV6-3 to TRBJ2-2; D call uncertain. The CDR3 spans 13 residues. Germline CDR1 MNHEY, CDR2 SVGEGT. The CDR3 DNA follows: TGTGCCAGCAGTTACCTTCCGACCGCGGAGCTGTTTTTT. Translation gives CASSYLPTAELFF.

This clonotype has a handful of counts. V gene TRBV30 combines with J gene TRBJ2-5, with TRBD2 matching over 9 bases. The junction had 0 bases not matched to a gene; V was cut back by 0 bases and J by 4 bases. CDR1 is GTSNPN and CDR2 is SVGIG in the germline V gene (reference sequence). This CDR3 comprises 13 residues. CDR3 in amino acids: CAWSVAGGETQYF. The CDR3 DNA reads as TGTGCCTGGAGTGTAGCGGGAGGAGAGACCCAGTACTTC.

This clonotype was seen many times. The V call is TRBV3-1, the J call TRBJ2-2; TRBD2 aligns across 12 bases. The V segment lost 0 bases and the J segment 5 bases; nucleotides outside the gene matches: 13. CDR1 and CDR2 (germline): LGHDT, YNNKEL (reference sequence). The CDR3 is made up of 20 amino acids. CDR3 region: CASSQDPRLAGVLTTGELFF. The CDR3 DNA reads TGTGCCAGCAGCCAAGATCCGCGACTAGCGGGAGTCTTGACTACCGGGGAGCTGTTTTTT.

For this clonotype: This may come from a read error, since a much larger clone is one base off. The CDR3 nucleotides read TGTGCCAGCAGCTACAGCGTGGCAGAGACCCAGTACTTC. It codes for CASSYSVAETQYF. The rearrangement links TRBV9 to TRBJ2-5; D uncertain. The CDR3 is 13 residues long. The V and J ends lost 4 bases and 4 bases respectively, with 11 bases between them. CDR1 is SGDLS and CDR2 is YYNGEE in the germline V gene.

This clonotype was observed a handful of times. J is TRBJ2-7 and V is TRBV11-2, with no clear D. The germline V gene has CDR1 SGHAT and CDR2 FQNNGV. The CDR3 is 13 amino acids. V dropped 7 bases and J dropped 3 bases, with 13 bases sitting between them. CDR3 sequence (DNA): TGTGCCAGCACCAGCCGGAACAGCTACGAGCAGTACTTC. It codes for CASTSRNSYEQYF.

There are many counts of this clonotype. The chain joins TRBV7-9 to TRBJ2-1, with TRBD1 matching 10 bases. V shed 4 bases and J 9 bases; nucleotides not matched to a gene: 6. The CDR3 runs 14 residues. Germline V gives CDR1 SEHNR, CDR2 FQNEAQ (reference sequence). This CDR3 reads CASSSATGGLEQFF. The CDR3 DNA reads TGTGCCAGCAGCTCAGCGACAGGGGGCCTTGAGCAGTTCTTC.

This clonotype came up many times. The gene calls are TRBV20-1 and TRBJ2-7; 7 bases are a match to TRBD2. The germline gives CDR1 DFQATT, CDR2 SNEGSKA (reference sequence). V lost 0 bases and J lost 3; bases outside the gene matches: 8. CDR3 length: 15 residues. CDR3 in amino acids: CSARDLSGAIYEQYF. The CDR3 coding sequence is TGCAGTGCTAGAGATCTCAGCGGGGCGATCTACGAGCAGTACTTC.

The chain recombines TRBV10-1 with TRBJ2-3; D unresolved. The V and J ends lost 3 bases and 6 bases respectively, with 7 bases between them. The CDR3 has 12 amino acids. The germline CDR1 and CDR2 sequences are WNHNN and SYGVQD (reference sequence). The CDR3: CASSEMGDTQYF. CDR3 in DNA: TGCGCCAGCAGTGAAATGGGGGATACGCAGTATTTT.

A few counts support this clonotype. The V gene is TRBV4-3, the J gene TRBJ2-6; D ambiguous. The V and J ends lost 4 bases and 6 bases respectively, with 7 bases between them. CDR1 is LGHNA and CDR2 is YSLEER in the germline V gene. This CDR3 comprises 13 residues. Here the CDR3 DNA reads TGCGCCAGCAGCCCCGCGGAGGCCAACGTCCTGACTTTC. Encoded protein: CASSPAEANVLTF.

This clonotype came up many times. The CDR3 DNA follows: TGTGCCAGCAGTTACTCGCCTCATCCGGAGTACTTC. Its protein is CASSYSPHPEYF. V gene TRBV6-2 or TRBV6-3 combines with J gene TRBJ2-7; no clear D gene. This CDR3 contains 12 residues. The germline V gene encodes CDR1 MNHEY and CDR2 SVGEGT. Trimming pared 0 bases from V and 11 bases from J, leaving 11 bases between.

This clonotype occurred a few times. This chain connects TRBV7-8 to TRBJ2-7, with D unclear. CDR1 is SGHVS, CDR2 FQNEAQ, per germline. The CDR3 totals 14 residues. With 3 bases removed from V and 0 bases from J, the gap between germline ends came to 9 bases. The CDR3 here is CASSFGLNSYEQYF. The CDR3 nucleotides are TGTGCCAGCAGCTTCGGCTTAAACTCCTACGAGCAGTACTTC.

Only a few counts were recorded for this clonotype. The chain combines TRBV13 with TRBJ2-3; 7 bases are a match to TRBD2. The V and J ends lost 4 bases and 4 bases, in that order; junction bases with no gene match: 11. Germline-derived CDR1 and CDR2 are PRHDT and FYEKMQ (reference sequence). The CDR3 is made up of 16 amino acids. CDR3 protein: CASSSRSGIGADTQYF. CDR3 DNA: TGTGCCAGCAGCTCACGCAGCGGGATTGGAGCAGATACGCAGTATTTT.

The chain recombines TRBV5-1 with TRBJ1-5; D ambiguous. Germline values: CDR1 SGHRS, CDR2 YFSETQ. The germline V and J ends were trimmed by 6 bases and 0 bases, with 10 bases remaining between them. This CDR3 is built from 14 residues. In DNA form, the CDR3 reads TGCGCCAGCACTAGACGGGATAGCAATCAGCCCCAGCATTTT. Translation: CASTRRDSNQPQHF.